A single sample gave rise to the 5 T cell receptor beta chains below, sequenced in a study of blood T cell repertoires in COVID-19. The assay was immunoSEQ multiplex PCR, and TCRdb's table has in-frame clones only and misses some. The table shows over 150,000 clones, with 60% to 80% occurring only once. Specimen: PBMCs or T cells enriched from blood (not recorded which). Receptors were obtained from a woman aged 50 to 65 who had recovered from COVID-19.

The sample holds one count of this clone. The gene calls are TRBV18 and TRBJ2-1; 7 nucleotides agree with TRBD2. J gave up 6 bases and V 2 bases, and 7 bases lay outside the gene matches. This CDR3 contains 15 residues. Germline V lookup: CDR1 KGHSH, CDR2 LQKENI. In DNA, the CDR3 is TGTGCCAGCTCACCAAATGGGCGGGAGAGCAATGAGCAGTTCTTC. It translates to CASSPNGRESNEQFF.

The chain carries TRBV4-1 and TRBJ1-1, with D unclear. The CDR3 is made up of 15 amino acids. Germline CDR1 and CDR2: MGHRA and YSYEKL. V shed 4 bases and J shed 5 bases, with 17 bases lying between them. CDR3 sequence reads: CASSLTAGIGTEAFF. CDR3 DNA: TGCGCCAGCAGCCTGACTGCGGGCATCGGTACTGAAGCTTTCTTT.

The chain combines TRBV4-2 with TRBJ1-4; D remains ambiguous. CDR3 size: 13 residues. Trimming left V 0 bases short and J 10 bases short, with 9 bases between. The germline V gene has CDR1 LGHNA and CDR2 YNFKEQ. The CDR3 DNA reads as TGTGCCAGCAGCCAAGATGGCCGTGGAAAACTGTTTTTT. Its translation: CASSQDGRGKLFF.

This clone has a single count. The chain couples TRBV5-1 to TRBJ1-3; no definite D call. Trimming took 5 bases from V and 3 from J, leaving 18 bases between them. The germline CDR1 and CDR2 sequences are SGHRS and YFSETQ. The CDR3 is 16 residues long. The CDR3, as DNA: TGCGCCAGCAGGGATGAAGGGCGGGATATTGGAAACACCATATATTTT. Translating gives CASRDEGRDIGNTIYF.

The chain employs TRBV11-3 and TRBJ2-1; 8 nucleotides align to TRBD2. Germline CDR1 is SGHNT and CDR2 is YENEEA. The V segment lost 0 bases and the J segment 4 bases; nucleotides outside the gene matches: 2. This CDR3 contains 15 residues. The CDR3 region has the DNA TGTGCCAGCAGCTTAGAGGTAGCGGGGTACAATGAGCAGTTCTTC. The encoded protein is CASSLEVAGYNEQFF.